This entry lists 2 T cell receptor beta chains sequenced from one sample in a study of identical twins. TCRdb redid the calling of the 5' RACE reads with MiXCR, one entry per CDR3 protein. The sample yields some 500,000 distinct CDR3 sequences, roughly an eighth seen once. In addition, the sample was reused for a study of yellow fever vaccine responses in identical twins.

Sequencing was done on a sample of CD4+ T cells sorted from blood. The origin of the receptors is a woman younger than 35 in good health.

The chain employs TRBV5-1 and TRBJ2-5; D is possibly TRBD2 (7 bases). The V and J ends lost 4 bases and 5 bases respectively, with 21 bases between them. Germline loops: CDR1 SGHRS, CDR2 YFSETQ. The CDR3 totals 16 residues. Here the CDR3 DNA reads TGCGCCAGCAGCGAATACAGGGTAGCGGGTGCGGAGACCCAGTACTTC. This encodes CASSEYRVAGAETQYF.

The J gene is TRBJ2-3, the V gene TRBV20-1; D not resolved. The CDR3 runs to 14 residues. Germline values: CDR1 DFQATT, CDR2 SNEGSKA (reference sequence). V was trimmed by 2 bases and J by 0 bases, leaving 9 bases between them. The CDR3 sequence is CSARKKDSTDTQYF. CDR3 nucleotide sequence: TGCAGTGCTAGAAAGAAGGATAGCACAGATACGCAGTATTTT.